A selection of T cell receptor beta chains follows, all from one sample in a study of T cell changes during pregnancy in multiple sclerosis. Only in-frame clones appear in the TCRdb table, and some are missing; sequencing was by immunoSEQ multiplex PCR. The sample carries about 64,000 clones, about 96% recorded once. This material consisted of CD8+ T cells from peripheral blood mononuclear cells, taken after pregnancy. These receptors all come from a female donor with multiple sclerosis, enrolled in a pregnancy study. CDR3s include the opening cysteine and the closing phenylalanine or tryptophan. The order of the fields is clone size, V gene, D gene, J gene, CDR3 DNA, CDR3 protein. The D gene is left open where the match is weak. Some rows mark clone size as missing; the rest say once, few, many or name a class of expanded clone.

.	TRBV29-1	TRBD1	TRBJ1-2	TGCAGCGTTGAAGAGTGGGACAGGGGGGAAGGCTACACCTTC	CSVEEWDRGEGYTF
.	TRBV5-1	TRBD1	TRBJ2-1	TGCGCCAGCAGCTTGGTACAGGGGGCATACAATGAGCAGTTCTTC	CASSLVQGAYNEQFF
.	TRBV7-9	.	TRBJ2-7	TGTGCCAGCAGCTTGTACTCCTACGAGCAGTACTTC	CASSLYSYEQYF
.	TRBV27	.	TRBJ1-5	TGTGCCAGCAGTTTATCCTGGGGCCTCGATCAGCCCCAGCATTTT	CASSLSWGLDQPQHF
.	TRBV28	.	TRBJ2-7	TGTGCCAGCAGTTTCTTCTCTGTTAACTACGAGCAGTACTTC	CASSFFSVNYEQYF
.	TRBV9	.	TRBJ2-1	TGTGCCAGCAGCGCCCTGCCGGATGAGCAGTTCTTC	CASSALPDEQFF
.	TRBV29-1	TRBD2	TRBJ2-1	TGCAGCGTTGAAAAAGGGACTACCAGACCATACAATGAGCAGTTCTTC	CSVEKGTTRPYNEQFF
.	TRBV27	.	TRBJ1-1	TGTGCCAGCAGTTTATCTTCAGGGGCCCCCACTGAAGCTTTCTTT	CASSLSSGAPTEAFF
.	TRBV15	TRBD2	TRBJ2-3	TGTGCCACCAGCAGAGAACTAGCGGGAGGGCCTAAGGGAGATACGCAGTATTTT	CATSRELAGGPKGDTQYF
.	TRBV7-9	TRBD2	TRBJ2-7	TGTGCCAGCAGCCGTCTCGGGGGGATACACGAGCAGTACTTC	CASSRLGGIHEQYF
once	TRBV7-9	TRBD1	TRBJ2-7	TGTGCCAGCAGCCCCATAGCGGGACAGGGGTCTTACGTCTCCTACGAGCAGTACTTC	CASSPIAGQGSYVSYEQYF
.	TRBV20-1	.	TRBJ2-1	TGCAGTGCTAGCGGGAACCAGCAGTTCTTC	CSASGNQQFF
.	TRBV6-4	.	TRBJ2-1	TGTGCCAGCAGTGATAGGAGCGGACGATCCTACAATGAGCAGTTCTTC	CASSDRSGRSYNEQFF
.	TRBV28	TRBD1	TRBJ1-4	TGTGCCAGCAGTTTATTGGACAGGGGGCAAGAAAAACTGTTTTTT	CASSLLDRGQEKLFF
.	TRBV1	.	TRBJ1-4	TGCACCAGCAGCCATGGCATTAGGGACAGGGTTAGGGAAAAACTGTTTTTT	CTSSHGIRDRVREKLFF
.	TRBV25-1	.	TRBJ1-4	TGTGCCAGCAGTGAGATAGGGGTAGGGGAAAAACTGTTTTTT	CASSEIGVGEKLFF
.	TRBV28	.	TRBJ1-5	TGTGCCAGCTGTCTACCTCCCGCCGACAATCAGCCCCAGCATTTT	CASCLPPADNQPQHF
.	TRBV27	.	TRBJ1-2	TGTGCCAGCAGTTTAGGCAGGGCCTATGGCTACACCTTC	CASSLGRAYGYTF
.	TRBV6-5	TRBD1	TRBJ2-1	TGTGCCAGCAGTTCCACAGGGGGCTGGAATGAGCAGTTCTTC	CASSSTGGWNEQFF
.	TRBV15	TRBD2	TRBJ2-7	TGTGCCACCAGCAGAGTGCGGGGGAGCTCCTACGAGCAGTACTTC	CATSRVRGSSYEQYF
.	TRBV15	TRBD1	TRBJ2-7	TGTGCCACCAGCTCAAGGACAGGGCGAAATTCCTACGAGCAGTACTTC	CATSSRTGRNSYEQYF
.	TRBV7-9	.	TRBJ1-1	TGTGCCAGCAGTTCAGGGTGGGGGGACAACACTGAAGCTTTCTTT	CASSSGWGDNTEAFF